This record concerns one TCR beta chain sequence. This record belongs to a study of blood T cell repertoires in COVID-19. The overall study: PBMCs, B-cell-depleted T cells, or T cells were the source of the cDNA or gDNA that made up the material.

The CDR3 spans 15 residues. V lost 4 bases and J lost 4; bases outside the gene matches: 9. The germline gives CDR1 MDHEN, CDR2 SYDVKM. TCRdb's table, derived via immunoSEQ multiplex PCR, lists solely in-frame clones and lacks some. The table has about 260,000 clones, 83% seen once; the top ten hold more than 8%. The specimen sequenced was peripheral blood. This chain joins TRBV28 and TRBJ1-2, with 7 nucleotides matching TRBD1. This receptor was taken from a woman between 50 and 59 years old who had recovered from COVID-19. The CDR3 loop is CASSSPPQGIYGYTF. Written as DNA, the CDR3 is TGTGCCAGCAGTTCCCCCCCACAGGGGATCTATGGCTACACCTTC.